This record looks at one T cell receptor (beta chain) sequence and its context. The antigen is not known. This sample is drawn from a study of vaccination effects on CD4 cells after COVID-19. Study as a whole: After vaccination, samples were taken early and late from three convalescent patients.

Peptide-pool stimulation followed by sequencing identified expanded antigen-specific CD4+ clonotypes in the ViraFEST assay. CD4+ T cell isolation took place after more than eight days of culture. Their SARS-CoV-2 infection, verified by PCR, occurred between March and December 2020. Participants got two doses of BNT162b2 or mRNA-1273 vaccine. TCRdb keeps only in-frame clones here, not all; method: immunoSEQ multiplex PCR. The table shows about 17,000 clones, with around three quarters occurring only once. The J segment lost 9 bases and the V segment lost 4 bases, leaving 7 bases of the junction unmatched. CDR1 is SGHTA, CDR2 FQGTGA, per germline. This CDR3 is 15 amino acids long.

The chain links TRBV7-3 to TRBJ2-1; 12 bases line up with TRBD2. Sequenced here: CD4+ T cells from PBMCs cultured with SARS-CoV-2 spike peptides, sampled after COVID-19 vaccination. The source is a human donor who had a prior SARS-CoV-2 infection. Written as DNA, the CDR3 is TGTGCCAGCAGCTACGGACTAGCGGGACTCACTGAGCAGTTCTTC. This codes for CASSYGLAGLTEQFF.